The rows below give T cell receptor beta chains drawn from one sample of a study of T cells after somatic rescue of genetic block. Libraries were prepared by immunoSEQ multiplex PCR; TCRdb keeps only in-frame clonotypes and omits some of them. The sample has 10,000 to 15,000 clones; around 72% are singletons. Sequenced: peripheral blood mononuclear cells (PBMCs). The receptor set was obtained from a boy aged 5-17 years. The CDR3 runs from the conserved cysteine through the conserved F or W. Fields, in order: D gene, clone size, J gene, V gene, CDR3 DNA, CDR3 protein. A D gene is named only where the DNA matches it firmly. Only some rows state a clone size, as once, few, many or a class for expanded clones.

d_gene: TRBD1
abundance: NA
j_gene: TRBJ1-2
v_gene: TRBV5-5
CDR3nt: TGTGCCAGCAGCTTGGAGGGACAGCCTATTTCCTATGGCTACACCTTC
CDR3aa: CASSLEGQPISYGYTF

d_gene: NA
abundance: NA
j_gene: TRBJ1-4
v_gene: TRBV28
CDR3nt: TGTGCCAGCAGTTTCCCGACAGGAGGTAATGAAAAACTGTTTTTT
CDR3aa: CASSFPTGGNEKLFF

d_gene: TRBD2
abundance: few
j_gene: TRBJ2-3
v_gene: TRBV27
CDR3nt: TGTGCCAGCAGAATTGCTAGTGGGAGGGGAGATACGCAGTATTTT
CDR3aa: CASRIASGRGDTQYF

d_gene: NA
abundance: NA
j_gene: TRBJ2-7
v_gene: TRBV5-5
CDR3nt: TGTGCCAGCAGCTTCCTACAGTCGAGCTCCTACGAGCAGTACTTC
CDR3aa: CASSFLQSSSYEQYF

d_gene: TRBD2
abundance: NA
j_gene: TRBJ2-1
v_gene: TRBV11-3
CDR3nt: TGTGCCAGCAGCCCCCGGAGCGGGGGTTTCATTGAGCAGTTCTTC
CDR3aa: CASSPRSGGFIEQFF

d_gene: NA
abundance: few
j_gene: TRBJ2-3
v_gene: TRBV28
CDR3nt: TGTGCCAGCAGGGACAGCACAGATACGCAGTATTTT
CDR3aa: CASRDSTDTQYF

d_gene: NA
abundance: once
j_gene: TRBJ2-1
v_gene: TRBV9
CDR3nt: TGTGCCAGCAGCCCCAGTGGGTCTAGCTCCTACAATGAGCAGTTCTTC
CDR3aa: CASSPSGSSSYNEQFF

d_gene: TRBD2
abundance: NA
j_gene: TRBJ2-5
v_gene: TRBV5-8
CDR3nt: TGTGCCAGCAGCTTGGGAGGAGCGGGGGAGGGAGAGACCCAGTACTTC
CDR3aa: CASSLGGAGEGETQYF

d_gene: NA
abundance: NA
j_gene: TRBJ2-2
v_gene: TRBV6-4
CDR3nt: TGTGCCAGCAGTGACCAAGGGGTGGCCGGGGAGCTGTTTTTT
CDR3aa: CASSDQGVAGELFF

d_gene: TRBD2
abundance: NA
j_gene: TRBJ2-7
v_gene: TRBV19
CDR3nt: TGTGCCAGTAGTCCCCGGGACTATTGGGATTACGAGCAGTACTTC
CDR3aa: CASSPRDYWDYEQYF

d_gene: NA
abundance: NA
j_gene: TRBJ1-2
v_gene: TRBV18
CDR3nt: TGTGCCAGCTCACCACCCCAGGGGAAGGACTATGGCTACACCTTC
CDR3aa: CASSPPQGKDYGYTF

d_gene: NA
abundance: NA
j_gene: TRBJ1-5
v_gene: TRBV2
CDR3nt: TGTGCCAGCAGTGAAACGGGGAGCAATCAGCCCCAGCATTTT
CDR3aa: CASSETGSNQPQHF

d_gene: TRBD1
abundance: NA
j_gene: TRBJ1-5
v_gene: TRBV9
CDR3nt: TGTGCCAGCAGCCAGACAGGGGACAGCAATCAGCCCCAGCATTTT
CDR3aa: CASSQTGDSNQPQHF

d_gene: NA
abundance: few
j_gene: TRBJ2-1
v_gene: TRBV7-9
CDR3nt: TGTGCCAGCAGCGAGGTGAGCCTAGCAAACAATGAGCAGTTCTTC
CDR3aa: CASSEVSLANNEQFF

d_gene: TRBD2
abundance: few
j_gene: TRBJ2-2
v_gene: TRBV10-1
CDR3nt: TGCGCCAGCAGGCGCGGGAGGGAGACCGGGGAGCTGTTTTTT
CDR3aa: CASRRGRETGELFF

d_gene: TRBD1
abundance: NA
j_gene: TRBJ2-7
v_gene: TRBV2
CDR3nt: TGTGCCAGCAGTCGACAGGGCCGGGGCTACGAGCAGTACTTC
CDR3aa: CASSRQGRGYEQYF

d_gene: NA
abundance: few
j_gene: TRBJ1-6
v_gene: TRBV5-1
CDR3nt: TGCGCCAGCAGCGTACAGGGTGGGAATTCACCCCTCCACTTT
CDR3aa: CASSVQGGNSPLHF

d_gene: TRBD2
abundance: few
j_gene: TRBJ2-3
v_gene: TRBV5-1
CDR3nt: TGCGCCAGCAGCACGCAAGGACTAGCGGGGACCACAGATACGCAGTATTTT
CDR3aa: CASSTQGLAGTTDTQYF

d_gene: TRBD1
abundance: few
j_gene: TRBJ1-6
v_gene: TRBV4-1
CDR3nt: TGCGCCAGCAGCCAAAATTCGGACAGGCTTAATTCACCCCTCCACTTT
CDR3aa: CASSQNSDRLNSPLHF

d_gene: TRBD2
abundance: NA
j_gene: TRBJ2-7
v_gene: TRBV2
CDR3nt: TGTGCCAGCAGTGTGCTAGCGGGAGTCCAGCTCTACGAGCAGTACTTC
CDR3aa: CASSVLAGVQLYEQYF

d_gene: TRBD1
abundance: NA
j_gene: TRBJ2-7
v_gene: TRBV18
CDR3nt: TGTGCCAGCTCATCCCGGGACAGCACTCCCTACGAGCAGTACTTC
CDR3aa: CASSSRDSTPYEQYF

d_gene: NA
abundance: once
j_gene: TRBJ2-7
v_gene: TRBV30
CDR3nt: TGTGCCTGGAGTGTAAAGACAGGCTTTGGGCAGTACTTC
CDR3aa: CAWSVKTGFGQYF

d_gene: NA
abundance: medium-sized
j_gene: TRBJ2-1
v_gene: TRBV6-6
CDR3nt: TGTGCCAGCAGTTACTCAGGTCGTGATTACAATGAGCAGTTCTTC
CDR3aa: CASSYSGRDYNEQFF

d_gene: TRBD2
abundance: NA
j_gene: TRBJ2-7
v_gene: TRBV4-2
CDR3nt: TGTGCCAGCACCTATCAACCGGGACTAGTGAAAAACGAGCAGTACTTC
CDR3aa: CASTYQPGLVKNEQYF

d_gene: NA
abundance: NA
j_gene: TRBJ2-2
v_gene: TRBV5-1
CDR3nt: TGCGCCAGCAGCTCGACAGGTTCAACCGGGGAGCTGTTTTTT
CDR3aa: CASSSTGSTGELFF

d_gene: NA
abundance: few
j_gene: TRBJ1-2
v_gene: TRBV19
CDR3nt: TGTGCCAGTAGTATTGGTACAGGCAACTATGGCTACACCTTC
CDR3aa: CASSIGTGNYGYTF

d_gene: TRBD2
abundance: NA
j_gene: TRBJ2-5
v_gene: TRBV7-7
CDR3nt: TGTGCTAGCAGCTTGCAGAGCGGGAGGGCCGTAGAGACCCAGTACTTC
CDR3aa: CASSLQSGRAVETQYF

d_gene: NA
abundance: NA
j_gene: TRBJ1-1
v_gene: TRBV6-1
CDR3nt: TGTGCCAGCAGTTATGGTTTGACTGAAGCTTTCTTT
CDR3aa: CASSYGLTEAFF

d_gene: NA
abundance: NA
j_gene: TRBJ1-1
v_gene: TRBV28
CDR3nt: TGTGCCAGCAGTTTCAACCGCGGGGCCACTGAAGCTTTCTTT
CDR3aa: CASSFNRGATEAFF

d_gene: NA
abundance: NA
j_gene: TRBJ2-7
v_gene: TRBV29-1
CDR3nt: TGCAGCGTTGGGGGTGGGGGACAATCCTACGAGCAGTACTTC
CDR3aa: CSVGGGGQSYEQYF

d_gene: NA
abundance: NA
j_gene: TRBJ1-5
v_gene: TRBV15
CDR3nt: TGTGCCACCAGCAGAGAACAGATGAATCAGCCCCAGCATTTT
CDR3aa: CATSREQMNQPQHF

d_gene: NA
abundance: NA
j_gene: TRBJ2-6
v_gene: TRBV6-5
CDR3nt: TGTGCCAGCAGTTACAAGGGCTCTGGGGCCAACGTCCTGACTTTC
CDR3aa: CASSYKGSGANVLTF

d_gene: TRBD1
abundance: NA
j_gene: TRBJ1-1
v_gene: TRBV19
CDR3nt: TGTGCCAGTAGGGACAGGGCTGAAGCTTTCTTT
CDR3aa: CASRDRAEAFF

d_gene: TRBD1
abundance: few
j_gene: TRBJ2-2
v_gene: TRBV5-1
CDR3nt: TGCGCCAGCAGCTTGACAGGGGGTCACGGGGAGCTGTTTTTT
CDR3aa: CASSLTGGHGELFF

d_gene: NA
abundance: NA
j_gene: TRBJ2-7
v_gene: TRBV11-2
CDR3nt: TGTGCCAGCAGCTTGACAGGCGACGAAAGGGTCTACGAGCAGTACTTC
CDR3aa: CASSLTGDERVYEQYF

d_gene: NA
abundance: NA
j_gene: TRBJ2-7
v_gene: TRBV11-2
CDR3nt: TGTGCCAGCAGCTCCCGGACTTTCTCCTACGAGCAGTACTTC
CDR3aa: CASSSRTFSYEQYF

d_gene: TRBD2
abundance: NA
j_gene: TRBJ2-7
v_gene: TRBV4-2
CDR3nt: TGTGCCAGCAGCCAAGATGGGAGGGGTGGAGAGCAGTACTTC
CDR3aa: CASSQDGRGGEQYF

d_gene: NA
abundance: NA
j_gene: TRBJ2-5
v_gene: TRBV5-8
CDR3nt: TGTGCCAGCAGCTTGGAGGGGCTGAAGACCCAGTACTTC
CDR3aa: CASSLEGLKTQYF

d_gene: TRBD2
abundance: NA
j_gene: TRBJ2-5
v_gene: TRBV2
CDR3nt: TGTGCCAGCAGGGAGAGCGGGGGGGCACAGACCCAGTACTTC
CDR3aa: CASRESGGAQTQYF

d_gene: TRBD1
abundance: NA
j_gene: TRBJ1-2
v_gene: TRBV12-5
CDR3nt: TGTGCTAGTGGTTTGGGGACAGGGCTTTATGGCTACACCTTC
CDR3aa: CASGLGTGLYGYTF

d_gene: TRBD1
abundance: NA
j_gene: TRBJ2-1
v_gene: TRBV9
CDR3nt: TGTGCCAGCAGCGTCTGGACAGGGGAAAATGAGCAGTTCTTC
CDR3aa: CASSVWTGENEQFF

d_gene: TRBD2
abundance: NA
j_gene: TRBJ2-2
v_gene: TRBV5-4
CDR3nt: TGTGCCAGCACGGCGGGAGTGGCCGGGGAGCTGTTTTTT
CDR3aa: CASTAGVAGELFF

d_gene: NA
abundance: NA
j_gene: TRBJ2-2
v_gene: TRBV9
CDR3nt: TGTGCCAGCAGCCCCCAGTCAAACACCGGGGAGCTGTTTTTT
CDR3aa: CASSPQSNTGELFF

d_gene: TRBD2
abundance: NA
j_gene: TRBJ2-3
v_gene: TRBV5-1
CDR3nt: TGCGCCAGCAGACTAATAGCGGGACCGATCACAGATACGCAGTATTTT
CDR3aa: CASRLIAGPITDTQYF

d_gene: TRBD1
abundance: NA
j_gene: TRBJ1-6
v_gene: TRBV28
CDR3nt: TGTGCCAGCAGTTTATTCTGGGGACAGGTAGTTTCACCCCTCCACTTT
CDR3aa: CASSLFWGQVVSPLHF

d_gene: NA
abundance: NA
j_gene: TRBJ1-2
v_gene: TRBV6-5
CDR3nt: TGTGCCAGCAGTAACAGGGCCTTCTATGGCTACACCTTC
CDR3aa: CASSNRAFYGYTF

d_gene: TRBD2
abundance: NA
j_gene: TRBJ2-3
v_gene: TRBV18
CDR3nt: TGTGCCAGCTCACCACCGATACTAGCGGGAGGCACAGATACGCAGTATTTT
CDR3aa: CASSPPILAGGTDTQYF

d_gene: TRBD2
abundance: NA
j_gene: TRBJ2-7
v_gene: TRBV13
CDR3nt: TGTGCCAGCAGTTACCCGGGAGGCGAGCAGTACTTC
CDR3aa: CASSYPGGEQYF

d_gene: NA
abundance: NA
j_gene: TRBJ2-7
v_gene: TRBV19
CDR3nt: TGTGCCAGTAGTATGTACAGTAACTACGAGCAGTACTTC
CDR3aa: CASSMYSNYEQYF